The source of this T cell receptor beta chain is a study of radiotherapy plus CTLA-4 blockade in lung cancer. Turning to the study itself: Of all patients, 15% to 20% responded objectively and approximately 31% showed disease control. Study-wide findings and caveats: Some TCR clones had been derived from tumors. These clones expanded in peripheral blood after radiotherapy plus ipilimumab.

This table comes from immunoSEQ multiplex PCR, and its TCRdb copy is limited to in-frame clones, with some not included. The sample has tens of thousands of clones, roughly 84% seen once. A note on this clone: The antigen is undetermined.

Sequences were derived from peripheral blood, sampled from a patient treated with radiotherapy plus ipilimumab. This TCR came from a human donor with non-small cell lung cancer that progressed on radiotherapy plus ipilimumab.

As DNA, the CDR3 is TGTGCCAGCAGCCAAGATGGTCCAAATCTTATGGAGACCCAGTACTTC. It encodes CASSQDGPNLMETQYF. This chain connects TRBV4-2 to TRBJ2-5; D gene unclear. The V gene lost 0 bases and the J gene lost 5 bases, with 16 bases spanning the gap. CDR1 and CDR2 from the germline V gene are LGHNA and YNFKEQ. The CDR3 is 16 amino acids.